Listed below are T cell receptor beta chains from one sample, sequenced in a study of PD-L1 blockade in urothelial cancer. The assay was immunoSEQ multiplex PCR, and TCRdb's table has in-frame clones only and misses some. The sample carries under 50,000 clones, 82% recorded once. Sequencing was performed on PBMCs, taken around atezolizumab (anti-PD-L1) treatment. These receptors originate from a man aged 50 or older with urothelial cancer. The CDR3 runs from the conserved cysteine through the conserved F or W. The D gene is left open where the match is weak. Only part of the rows carry a size: once, few, many, or a class if the clone is expanded.

D: TRBD2; size: once; V: TRBV7-8; J: TRBJ2-2; CDR3: CASSPVAGTNTGELFF; DNA: TGTGCCAGCAGCCCTGTAGCGGGGACGAACACCGGGGAGCTGTTTTTT
D: .; size: .; V: TRBV6-1; J: TRBJ2-7; CDR3: CASSEALLSSYEQYF; DNA: TGTGCCAGCAGTGAAGCGCTCTTGAGTTCCTACGAGCAGTACTTC
D: .; size: .; V: TRBV7-6; J: TRBJ1-1; CDR3: CASSLGSTEAFF; DNA: TGTGCCAGCAGCTTAGGGAGCACTGAAGCTTTCTTT
D: TRBD2; size: .; V: TRBV11-1; J: TRBJ2-3; CDR3: CASSLRGGGIDTQYF; DNA: TGTGCCAGCAGCTTAAGGGGCGGGGGTATAGATACGCAGTATTTT
D: .; size: .; V: TRBV11-2; J: TRBJ2-7; CDR3: CASRRAHEQYF; DNA: TGTGCCTCCAGGCGGGCCCACGAGCAGTACTTC
D: TRBD2; size: .; V: TRBV6-1; J: TRBJ2-7; CDR3: CASLSSGIGYEQYF; DNA: TGTGCCAGTCTATCTAGCGGTATAGGCTACGAGCAGTACTTC
D: .; size: .; V: TRBV5-4; J: TRBJ2-1; CDR3: CASSSTGSEQFF; DNA: TGTGCCAGCAGCTCCACAGGGTCCGAGCAGTTCTTC
D: .; size: .; V: TRBV6-5; J: TRBJ1-1; CDR3: CASSQGNTEAFF; DNA: TGTGCCAGCAGTCAGGGTAACACTGAAGCTTTCTTT
D: .; size: .; V: TRBV19; J: TRBJ2-2; CDR3: CASRAQTGSTGELFF; DNA: TGTGCCAGTAGGGCTCAAACAGGGAGCACCGGGGAGCTGTTTTTT
D: .; size: .; V: TRBV20-1; J: TRBJ1-2; CDR3: CSAQGSDGYTF; DNA: TGCAGTGCTCAGGGCTCGGATGGCTACACCTTC
D: .; size: .; V: TRBV29-1; J: TRBJ1-2; CDR3: CSGADSWSDGYTF; DNA: TGCAGCGGCGCAGACAGCTGGAGTGATGGCTACACCTTC
D: TRBD1; size: .; V: TRBV19; J: TRBJ1-5; CDR3: CASSIVTGDQPQHF; DNA: TGTGCCAGTAGTATAGTGACAGGGGATCAGCCCCAGCATTTT
D: TRBD2; size: .; V: TRBV11-2; J: TRBJ2-5; CDR3: CASSFLISGGSGETQYF; DNA: TGTGCCAGCAGCTTTTTGATTAGCGGGGGGTCTGGGGAGACCCAGTACTTC
D: TRBD2; size: .; V: TRBV2; J: TRBJ2-1; CDR3: CASTRLARQFF; DNA: TGTGCCAGCACCCGACTAGCGCGGCAGTTCTTC
D: .; size: .; V: TRBV7-2; J: TRBJ1-1; CDR3: CASSSTGGMNTEAFF; DNA: TGTGCCAGCAGCTCAACCGGGGGAATGAACACTGAAGCTTTCTTT
D: .; size: .; V: TRBV2; J: TRBJ2-7; CDR3: CASRADLYEQYF; DNA: TGTGCCAGTAGAGCGGATCTCTACGAGCAGTACTTC
D: .; size: .; V: TRBV2; J: TRBJ1-1; CDR3: CASLDTEAFF; DNA: TGTGCCAGCCTAGACACTGAAGCTTTCTTT
D: TRBD2; size: few; V: TRBV5-1; J: TRBJ2-1; CDR3: CASSSQTSGGAFEQFF; DNA: TGCGCCAGCAGCTCCCAGACTAGCGGGGGGGCCTTTGAGCAGTTCTTC
D: .; size: .; V: TRBV5-6; J: TRBJ2-6; CDR3: CASSTTRELTF; DNA: TGTGCCAGCAGTACAACACGGGAACTGACTTTC
D: TRBD1; size: .; V: TRBV27; J: TRBJ2-5; CDR3: CASSPGTGETQYF; DNA: TGTGCCAGCAGCCCTGGGACAGGCGAGACCCAGTACTTC
D: .; size: .; V: TRBV6-5; J: TRBJ2-2; CDR3: CASSYSLGHNTGELFF; DNA: TGTGCCAGCAGTTACTCTTTGGGACATAACACCGGGGAGCTGTTTTTT
D: TRBD2; size: .; V: TRBV2; J: TRBJ2-3; CDR3: CASSPTSGMADTQYF; DNA: TGTGCCAGCAGTCCTACTAGCGGTATGGCAGATACGCAGTATTTT
D: .; size: .; V: TRBV7-6; J: TRBJ1-1; CDR3: CASSSGAENTEAFF; DNA: TGTGCCAGCAGCTCTGGAGCCGAGAACACTGAAGCTTTCTTT
D: TRBD1; size: .; V: TRBV4-1; J: TRBJ1-2; CDR3: CASSQGQWQGGYTF; DNA: TGCGCCAGCAGCCAGGGACAGTGGCAGGGTGGCTACACCTTC
D: .; size: .; V: TRBV25-1; J: TRBJ1-2; CDR3: CASSAQVRGDYGYTF; DNA: TGTGCCAGCAGTGCCCAGGTCAGGGGCGACTATGGCTACACCTTC
D: .; size: few; V: TRBV5-1; J: TRBJ2-3; CDR3: CASSSQGLPDTQYF; DNA: TGCGCCAGCAGCTCGCAAGGACTACCTGATACGCAGTATTTT
D: .; size: .; V: TRBV21-1; J: TRBJ2-2; CDR3: CASSNPGTSGGDTGELFF; DNA: TGTGCCAGCAGCAACCCTGGGACTAGCGGGGGGGATACCGGGGAGCTGTTTTTT
D: TRBD2; size: .; V: TRBV10-3; J: TRBJ2-7; CDR3: CAISERLAGGNEQYF; DNA: TGTGCCATCAGTGAAAGACTAGCGGGAGGTAACGAGCAGTACTTC